Following are 20 T cell receptor beta chains from one sample sequenced in a study of OX40 agonist ivuxolimab in advanced cancers. The data were produced by immunoSEQ multiplex PCR, yet TCRdb's version contains in-frame clones alone and is incomplete. The table shows 90,000 to 130,000 clones, with about 91% occurring only once. Material: CD4+ or CD8+ T cells sorted from blood, obtained in a trial of the OX40 agonist ivuxolimab. All receptors derive from an adult with an advanced solid tumor such as melanoma, head and neck, liver or kidney cancer.

V is TRBV30 and J is TRBJ2-5; D unclear. Trimming took 0 bases from V and 3 from J, leaving 5 bases between them. Germline assignment: CDR1 GTSNPN and CDR2 SVGIG (reference sequence). This CDR3 is 12 amino acids long. The CDR3 DNA follows: TGTGCCTGGAGTGTATTAGAAGAGACCCAGTACTTC. It translates to CAWSVLEETQYF.

This chain connects TRBV5-6 to TRBJ1-2; D is unresolved. The CDR3 has 14 amino acids. The V gene's germline CDR1 is SGHDT and CDR2 YYEEEE. Trimming stripped 1 base from V and 6 bases from J, with 13 bases between. The CDR3 sequence: CASSLHPGSNGYTF. DNA for the CDR3: TGTGCCAGCAGCTTGCATCCGGGATCGAATGGCTACACCTTC.

This sequence joins TRBV2 and TRBJ2-3; 8 bases align to TRBD2. This CDR3 comprises 14 residues. V was pared by 8 bases and J by 2 bases, with 6 bases of the junction left unmatched. Germline V gene sequence: CDR1 SNHLY, CDR2 FYNNEI. The CDR3 region is CASVGAGVTDTQYF. The CDR3 DNA is TGTGCCAGCGTCGGAGCGGGAGTCACAGATACGCAGTATTTT.

The V call is TRBV11-1, the J call TRBJ1-2; 8 bases map to TRBD1. The CDR3 contains 13 residues. Germline V gene data show CDR1 as SGHAT and CDR2 as FQDESV (reference sequence). Germline trimming cut 5 bases from V and 7 bases from J; bases unmatched to any gene: 6. The CDR3 nucleotides are TGTGCCAGCAGCCCCCGACAGGGGTTTGGCTACACCTTC. Protein product: CASSPRQGFGYTF.

The rearrangement uses TRBV11-3 and TRBJ1-1, with 9 bases identical to TRBD1. This CDR3 has 15 amino acids. Germline-derived CDR1 and CDR2 are SGHNT and YENEEA. V lost 7 bases and J lost 1; bases outside the gene matches: 7. The CDR3 here is CASNYRGPPNTEAFF. The CDR3 DNA is TGTGCCAGCAACTACAGGGGGCCCCCGAACACTGAAGCTTTCTTT.

The genes are TRBV19 and TRBJ2-1; 9 positions agree with TRBD2. Unmatched junction bases numbered 18, after V lost 3 bases and J lost 15 bases. This CDR3 region has 16 residues. Germline CDR1 and CDR2: LNHDA and SQIVND (reference sequence). The CDR3 region has the DNA TGTGCCAGTAGTATCCGGTCGGTGCGGGAGGGGCCTTTGCTGTTCTTC. It encodes CASSIRSVREGPLLFF.

The chain links TRBV19 to TRBJ2-3, with TRBD1 as a possible D gene (6 bases). Per germline, CDR1 LNHDA and CDR2 SQIVND (reference sequence). V lost 7 bases and J lost 3, with 14 bases in between. The CDR3 sequence is 14 residues long. CDR3 nucleotides: TGTGCCAGTATAGGGGGAGAGGGTACAGATACGCAGTATTTT. Translated, it gives CASIGGEGTDTQYF.

The chain links TRBV21-1 to TRBJ2-7; the tabulated D call, TRBD1, remains unverified against the DNA. TRBV21-1 is a known pseudogene. The CDR3 spans 14 residues. CDR3 DNA: TGTGCCAGCCGGACGTGGACAGGGACCTACGAGCAGTACTTC. Its translation: CASRTWTGTYEQYF.

V is TRBV9 and J is TRBJ2-7; the match to TRBD1 covers 8 bases. The CDR3 consists of 14 residues. V shed 2 bases and J 3 bases; nucleotides not matched to a gene: 4. CDR1 is SGDLS and CDR2 is YYNGEE in the germline V gene. The CDR3 sequence is CASSVSGGGYEQYF. CDR3 nucleotides: TGTGCCAGCAGCGTTTCAGGGGGCGGCTACGAGCAGTACTTC.

The CDR3 here is CASSQGGSSYNEQFF. DNA of the CDR3: TGCGCCAGCAGCCAAGGGGGTTCGTCCTACAATGAGCAGTTCTTC. The rearrangement joins TRBV4-1 to TRBJ2-1; no clear D gene. The V end was cut by 1 base, the J end by 1 base, with 8 bases between. This CDR3 has 15 residues. CDR1 and CDR2 from the germline V gene are MGHRA and YSYEKL.

This rearrangement joins TRBV18 to TRBJ1-1, with D possibly matching TRBD1 (5 bases). The CDR3 has 16 amino acids. Germline V gene sequence: CDR1 KGHSH, CDR2 LQKENI. Deletions cut 6 bases from V and 1 base from J, with 18 bases between. The CDR3 nucleotides are TGTGCCAGCTCTCGTAGGACGGGGGAGGGGAACACTGAAGCTTTCTTT. Amino acid sequence: CASSRRTGEGNTEAFF.

The genes are TRBV4-2 and TRBJ2-3; 12 bases fit TRBD2. V shed 4 bases and J 4 bases; nucleotides not matched to a gene: 6. The CDR3 totals 16 residues. Germline CDR1 LGHNA, CDR2 YNFKEQ. Here the CDR3 DNA reads TGTGCCAGCAGCCGTCGACTAGCGGGAGTTGCAGATACGCAGTATTTT. Protein sequence: CASSRRLAGVADTQYF.

The chain joins TRBV5-1 to TRBJ1-5; 7 bases match TRBD1. The V gene end was trimmed by 1 base and the J gene end by 1 base; junction bases not matched to a gene: 2. Germline CDR1 is SGHRS and CDR2 is YFSETQ. The CDR3 sequence is 15 residues long. Written as DNA, the CDR3 is TGCGCCAGCAGCTTGACAGGGGAGAGCAATCAGCCCCAGCATTTT. It translates to CASSLTGESNQPQHF.

This clone showed up just a few times. The chain employs TRBV11-2 and TRBJ1-6, with D perhaps matching TRBD1 (5 bases). CDR1 is SGHAT and CDR2 is FQNNGV in the germline V gene. Trimming took off 2 bases at V and 9 bases at J, with 11 bases between the two ends. The CDR3 runs to 14 residues. The CDR3 region is CASSLSRVGSPLHF. The CDR3 bases are TGTGCCAGCAGCTTAAGCAGGGTGGGTTCACCCCTCCACTTT.

The CDR3 is CAWSLGGGELFF. The CDR3 DNA sequence: TGTGCCTGGAGTTTAGGAGGCGGGGAGCTGTTTTTT. J is TRBJ2-2 and V is TRBV30, with D perhaps matching TRBD2 (5 bases). CDR3 size: 12 residues. V lost 2 bases and J lost 7, with 8 bases in between. Germline CDR1 and CDR2: GTSNPN and SVGIG (reference sequence).

Remarks on this clone: Other DNA sequences in this sample translate to the same CDR3. V and J are TRBV19 and TRBJ1-2; no clear D. Germline V gene data show CDR1 as LNHDA and CDR2 as SQIVND (reference sequence). The CDR3 extends over 13 amino acids. Trimming took off 5 bases at V and 8 bases at J, with 15 bases between the two ends. Here the CDR3 DNA reads TGTGCCAGTAGTCCCTGGACGGCCGGGGGCTACACCTTC. Translation: CASSPWTAGGYTF.

The gene calls are TRBV5-1 and TRBJ1-2; the D is unclear. Germline CDR1 SGHRS, CDR2 YFSETQ. Trimming shortened V by 4 bases and J by 7 bases, and 14 bases separated the two germline ends. The length of the CDR3 is 13 residues. CDR3 nucleotides: TGCGCCAGCAGCAGCCTTGGCCGAGGTGGCTACACCTTC. It yields the protein CASSSLGRGGYTF. Together with reference TRBV5-1 and TRBJ1-2, the CDR3 gives the full variable domain: KAGVTQTPRYLIKTRGQQVTLSCSPISGHRSVSWYQQTPGQGLQFLFEYFSETQRNKGNFPGRFSGRQFSNSRSEMNVSTLELGDSALYLCASSSLGRGGYTFGSGTRLTVV.

This chain connects TRBV6-5 to TRBJ2-6; D unresolved. V shed 0 bases and J shed 2 bases, with 5 bases lying between them. The CDR3 is 15 residues long. Germline V gene lookup returns CDR1 MNHEY and CDR2 SVGAGI. DNA of the CDR3: TGTGCCAGCAGTTACTCGACTCCTGGGGCCAACGTCCTGACTTTC. Its translation is CASSYSTPGANVLTF.

This clone has more than one count but fewer than ten. V usage is TRBV30 and J usage is TRBJ1-5; possible D gene TRBD1, 6 bases. Germline V gives CDR1 GTSNPN, CDR2 SVGIG (reference sequence). This CDR3 is 14 amino acids long. The V end was cut by 0 bases, the J end by 7 bases, with 13 bases between. Written as DNA, the CDR3 is TGTGCCTGGAGTGTCGGGGGCGGAGGGCAGCCCCAGCATTTT. Amino acid sequence: CAWSVGGGGQPQHF.

The chain has TRBV7-2 and TRBJ2-7; TRBD2 matches at 7 bases. This CDR3 has 13 residues. The V gene end was trimmed by 5 bases and the J gene end by 6 bases; junction bases not matched to a gene: 7. Germline CDR1 reads SGHTA; CDR2 reads FQGNSA. The chain's CDR3 is CASSRRERSEQYF. The DNA for the CDR3 is TGTGCCAGCAGCAGGCGGGAGCGGTCCGAGCAGTACTTC.